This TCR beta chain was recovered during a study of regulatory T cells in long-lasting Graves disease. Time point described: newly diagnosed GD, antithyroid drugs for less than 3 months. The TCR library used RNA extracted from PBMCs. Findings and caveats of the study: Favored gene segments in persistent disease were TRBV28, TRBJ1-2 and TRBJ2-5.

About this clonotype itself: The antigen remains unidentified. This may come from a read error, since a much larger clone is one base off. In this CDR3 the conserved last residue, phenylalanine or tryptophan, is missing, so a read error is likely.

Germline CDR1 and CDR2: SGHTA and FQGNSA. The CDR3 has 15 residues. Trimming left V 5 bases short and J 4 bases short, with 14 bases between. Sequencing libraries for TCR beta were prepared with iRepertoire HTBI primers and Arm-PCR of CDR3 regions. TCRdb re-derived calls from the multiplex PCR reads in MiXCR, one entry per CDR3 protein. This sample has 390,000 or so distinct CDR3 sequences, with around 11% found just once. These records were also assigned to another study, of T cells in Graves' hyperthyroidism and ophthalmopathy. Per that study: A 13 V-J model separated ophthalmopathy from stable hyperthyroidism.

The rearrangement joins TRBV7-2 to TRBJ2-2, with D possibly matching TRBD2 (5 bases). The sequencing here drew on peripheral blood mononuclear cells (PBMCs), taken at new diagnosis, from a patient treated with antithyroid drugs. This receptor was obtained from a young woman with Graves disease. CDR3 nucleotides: TGTGCCAGCAGCCATAGGCGCCGGGGCACCGGGGAGCTGTTTTCT. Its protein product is CASSHRRRGTGELFS.